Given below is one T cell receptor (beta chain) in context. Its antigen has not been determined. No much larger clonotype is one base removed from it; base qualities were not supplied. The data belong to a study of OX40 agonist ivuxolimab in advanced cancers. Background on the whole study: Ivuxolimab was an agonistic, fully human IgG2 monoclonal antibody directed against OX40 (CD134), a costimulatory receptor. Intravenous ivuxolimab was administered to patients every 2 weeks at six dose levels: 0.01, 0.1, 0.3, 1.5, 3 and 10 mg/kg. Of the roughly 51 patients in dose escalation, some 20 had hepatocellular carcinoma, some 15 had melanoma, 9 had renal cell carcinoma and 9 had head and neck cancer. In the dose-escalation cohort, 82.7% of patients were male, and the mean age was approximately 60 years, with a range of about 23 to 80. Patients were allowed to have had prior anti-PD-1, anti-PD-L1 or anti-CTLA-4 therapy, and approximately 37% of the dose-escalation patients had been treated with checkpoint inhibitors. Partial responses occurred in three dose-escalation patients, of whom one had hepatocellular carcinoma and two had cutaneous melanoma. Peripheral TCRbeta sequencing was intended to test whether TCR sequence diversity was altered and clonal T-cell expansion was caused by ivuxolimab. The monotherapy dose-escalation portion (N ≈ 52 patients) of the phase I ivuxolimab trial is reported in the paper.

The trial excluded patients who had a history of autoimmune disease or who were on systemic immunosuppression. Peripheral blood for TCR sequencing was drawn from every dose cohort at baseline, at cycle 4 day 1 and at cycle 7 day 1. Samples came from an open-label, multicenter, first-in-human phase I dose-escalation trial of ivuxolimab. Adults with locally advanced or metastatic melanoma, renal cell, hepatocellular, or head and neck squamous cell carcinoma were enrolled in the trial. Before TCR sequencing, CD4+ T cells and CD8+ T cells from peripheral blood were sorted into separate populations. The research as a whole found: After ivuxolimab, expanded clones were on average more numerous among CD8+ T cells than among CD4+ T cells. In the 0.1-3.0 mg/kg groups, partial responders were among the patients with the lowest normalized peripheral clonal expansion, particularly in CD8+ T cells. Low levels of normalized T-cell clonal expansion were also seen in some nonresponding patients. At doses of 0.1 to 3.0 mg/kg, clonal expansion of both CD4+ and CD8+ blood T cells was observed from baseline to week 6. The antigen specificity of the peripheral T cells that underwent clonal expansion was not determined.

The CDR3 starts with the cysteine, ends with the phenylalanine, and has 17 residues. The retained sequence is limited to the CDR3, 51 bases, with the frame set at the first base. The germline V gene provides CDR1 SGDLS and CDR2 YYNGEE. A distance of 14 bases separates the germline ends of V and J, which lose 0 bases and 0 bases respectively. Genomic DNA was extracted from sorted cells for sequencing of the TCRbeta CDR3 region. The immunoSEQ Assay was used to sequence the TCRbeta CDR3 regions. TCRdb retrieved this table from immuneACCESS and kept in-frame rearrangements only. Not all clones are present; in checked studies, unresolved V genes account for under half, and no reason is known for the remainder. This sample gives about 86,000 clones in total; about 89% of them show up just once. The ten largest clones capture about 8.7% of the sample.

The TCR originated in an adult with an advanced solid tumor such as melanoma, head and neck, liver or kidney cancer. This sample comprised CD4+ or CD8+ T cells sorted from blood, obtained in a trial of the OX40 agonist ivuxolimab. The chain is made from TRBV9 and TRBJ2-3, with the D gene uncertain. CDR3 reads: CASSVAAQQQSTDTQYF. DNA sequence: TGTGCCAGCAGCGTAGCGGCACAACAGCAGAGCACAGATACGCAGTATTTT.